This T cell receptor (beta chain) is from a study of T cells in Graves' hyperthyroidism and ophthalmopathy. Study-wide results and limits: Within blood appeared most thyroid clonotypes that had expanded above 0.001. A 13 V-J signature model discriminated ophthalmopathy versus stable hyperthyroidism.

Diagnosis relied on clinical symptoms, serum thyroxine and TRAb, thyroid ultrasound and orbital computed tomography. This clonotype was observed a few times. What it binds is not known. CDR1 and CDR2 from the germline V gene are DFQATT and SNEGSKA (reference sequence). V shed 4 bases and J 7 bases; nucleotides not matched to a gene: 12. This CDR3 contains 15 residues. Amplified regions were TCR beta CDR3 sequences from RNA transcripts. The TCR CDR3 was amplified in a first-round RT-PCR using the HTBI primer set. TCRdb re-analysed the multiplex PCR reads in MiXCR, keeping a single row per CDR3 protein. The sample comprises about 300,000 distinct CDR3 sequences, around a sixth of which are singletons, and roughly 33% rests with the top ten.

Sequenced: blood. The TCR was taken from a young man with Graves' hyperthyroidism. The V call is TRBV20-1, the J call TRBJ2-7, with TRBD2 matching 11 bases. CDR3 DNA: TGCAGTGCTACCTTCCAGTTAGCGGGAGGGCGGGAGCAGTACTTC. Its translation is CSATFQLAGGREQYF.